The T cell receptor beta chain described here comes from a study of CD8 T cells in Susac syndrome. The study sequenced TCR beta in blood CD8+ and CD4+ T cells. Negative isolation yielded CD4+ and CD8+ T cells, and FACS enriched TEMRA cells. Comments on this clonotype: Its antigen is not known.

An input of about 0.5 to 1 ug of RNA was subjected to reverse transcription using random hexamers. Across 54 Vbeta and 13 Jbeta, immunoSEQ multiplex PCR amplified TCR beta CDR3. Via MiXCR, TCRdb re-called the immunoSEQ multiplex PCR reads, giving one row per CDR3 protein. The sample holds 50,000 or so distinct CDR3 sequences; roughly 93% are singletons and the top ten take roughly 0.5%. Trimming removed 4 bases from V and 2 bases from J, with 12 bases in between. Per the germline V gene, CDR1 is SGDLS and CDR2 is YYNGEE. The CDR3 is made up of 15 amino acids. Study-wide findings and caveats: The number of individuals included in the study's TCR sequencing and HLA analysis was acknowledged as relatively small.

Source material: CD8+ T cells from PBMCs. This TCR came from a human donor with multiple sclerosis. The V gene is TRBV9, the J gene TRBJ1-4; D gene ambiguous. In nucleotides, the CDR3 is TGTGCCAGCAGCCCGAACGGTAGGACTAATGAAAAACTGTTTTTT. Translating it yields CASSPNGRTNEKLFF. Supplemented by reference TRBV9 and TRBJ1-4, the full variable domain reads DSGVTQTPKHLITATGQRVTLRCSPRSGDLSVYWYQQSLDQGLQFLIQYYNGEERAKGNILERFSAQQFPDLHSELNLSSLELGDSALYFCASSPNGRTNEKLFFGSGTQLSVL.